Each of the 2 T cell receptor beta chains below was sequenced from the same sample in a study of vaccination and CD4 T cells after COVID-19. Their antigen targets remain unknown. Treatment given: roughly nine-day PBMC culture with coronavirus spike peptide pools or control peptides (ViraFEST assay). Oncomine TCR Beta short-read sequencing was applied to DNA from cultured CD4+ T cells. Via MiXCR, TCRdb re-called the PCR reads, giving one row per CDR3 protein. The sample includes around 13,000 distinct CDR3 sequences, around half of them seen just once. Sequencing input: CD4+ T cells from blood, cultured in vitro. The receptors originated from a human donor who had recovered from COVID-19.

The chain joins TRBV28 to TRBJ1-5; 11 bases match TRBD1. V trimming: 4 bases; J trimming: 5 bases; junction bases outside the gene matches: 10. Per germline, CDR1 MDHEN and CDR2 SYDVKM. The CDR3 is 17 residues long. In DNA form, the CDR3 reads TGTGCCAGCAGTTCCCCCCGGAGGACAGGGGGCGATCAGCCCCAGCATTTT. The encoded protein is CASSSPRRTGGDQPQHF. The variable domain in full, with the rest retrieved from reference TRBV28 and TRBJ1-5, is DVKVTQSSRYLVKRTGEKVFLECVQDMDHENMFWYRQDPGLGLRLIYFSYDVKMKEKGDIPEGYSVSREKKERFSLILESASTNQTSMYLCASSSPRRTGGDQPQHFGDGTRLSIL.

V usage is TRBV2 and J usage is TRBJ1-1, with no clear D. This CDR3 contains 12 residues. Looked up from germline, CDR1 is SNHLY and CDR2 is FYNNEI. The V end lost 3 bases, the J end lost 6 bases, and 8 bases lay between the germline ends. For the CDR3, the DNA is TGTGCCAGCAGTGATGCAGGCGCTGAAGCTTTCTTT. Amino acids: CASSDAGAEAFF.